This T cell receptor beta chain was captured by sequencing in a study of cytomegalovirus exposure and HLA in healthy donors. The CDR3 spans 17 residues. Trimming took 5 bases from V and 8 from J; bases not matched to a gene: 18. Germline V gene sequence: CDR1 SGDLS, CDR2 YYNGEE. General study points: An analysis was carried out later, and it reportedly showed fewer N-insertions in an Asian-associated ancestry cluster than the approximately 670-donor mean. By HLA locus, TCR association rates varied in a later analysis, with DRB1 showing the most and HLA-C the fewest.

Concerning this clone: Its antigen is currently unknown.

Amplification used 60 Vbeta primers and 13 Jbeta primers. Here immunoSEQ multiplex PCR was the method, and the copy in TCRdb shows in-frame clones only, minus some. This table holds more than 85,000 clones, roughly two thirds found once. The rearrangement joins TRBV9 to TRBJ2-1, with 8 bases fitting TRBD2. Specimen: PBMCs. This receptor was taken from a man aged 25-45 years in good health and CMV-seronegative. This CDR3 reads CASSRGAGTRVIYEQFF. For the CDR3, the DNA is TGTGCCAGCAGTAGAGGTGCCGGGACTAGGGTAATCTATGAGCAGTTCTTC.